Given below is one T cell receptor beta chain in context. It lacks a known antigen. One base away there is no much larger clone; base qualities are not given. The CDR3 has 14 amino acids, counting the end cysteine and phenylalanine. Only CDR3 DNA is held: 42 bases, read in frame from base 1. CDR1 SGHRS and CDR2 YFSETQ are derived from the germline V gene. V and J lose 4 bases and 2 bases, and a span of 7 bases separates them. The library was made by multiplex PCR. Sequencing used an Illumina HiSeq 4000. CDR3 regions were amplified by Arm-PCR with iRepertoire HTBI primers to construct TCR beta libraries. Gel purification was performed on PCR products prior to sequencing. The authors' pipeline ran thus. Gene usage analysis of CDR3 amino acid clonotypes relied on the roughly 60 TRBV and 13 to 15 TRBJ segments identified across samples. COPE and FqMerger were used to merge the filtered high-quality paired reads into contigs. BLAST was used to align contigs to IMGT TRBV, TRBD and TRBJ reference genes, with CDR3 defined following IMGT. Any clonotype with a frequency above 0.1% was counted as a highly expanded clone. Shannon entropy was used to measure repertoire diversity, and the Gini coefficient was used to measure V-J evenness. A clonotype was considered public if more than one individual shared it. In-frame beta chains were kept once TCRdb had trimmed the public reads at Q25 with fastp and called clones with MiXCR. Each CDR3 protein appears once, grouped with its most common genes and DNA. TCRdb's processing, not the study's, gives the V and J calls here. The sample yields 650,000 to 700,000 distinct CDR3 sequences; 25% to 35% were counted once. Jointly, the top ten make up roughly 40% of the sample.

This sample is drawn from a study of regulatory T cells in long-lasting Graves disease (dated by TCRdb to about 2021). In the study overall: Persistent Graves' disease meant more than 5 years of antithyroid drug treatment with TSH receptor autoantibodies that stayed positive. Patients with persistent Graves' disease were compared with patients with newly diagnosed Graves' disease using TCR sequencing and RNA sequencing of peripheral blood. The study was conducted in China and was registered as a clinical trial. TCR sequencing covered about 13 persistent and around 20 newly diagnosed Graves' disease patients, 33 samples in total. Antithyroid drugs had been taken for approximately 9.7 years on average by persistent Graves' disease patients in the clinical cohort. Findings and caveats that apply to the study as a whole: Sequencing and analysis were restricted to the TCR beta chain. As a limitation, the authors acknowledged that the small sample size may reduce accuracy. Persistent patients shared more public clonotypes among themselves (2,741) than newly diagnosed patients did (more than 850). Compared with newly diagnosed patients, patients with persistent Graves' disease had lower TCR Shannon entropy and fewer highly expanded clones, which suggests clonal expansion. Only peripheral blood was studied, because thyroid tissue, the primary lesion, was inaccessible. Persistent disease showed preferential use of TRBV28, TRBJ1-2 and TRBJ2-5, whereas newly diagnosed disease favored TRBV20-1 and TRBJ2-1.

According to the study, the label for this sample's time point signals: persistent/refractory GD, antithyroid drugs over 5 years with positive TRAb. RNA was extracted from PBMCs in TRIzol for both TCR sequencing and RNA sequencing. The diagnosis of Graves' disease followed American Thyroid Association guidelines. Patients were recruited from an endocrinology department in Xi'an, China. Each patient gave approximately 8.8 milliliters of peripheral blood, collected in an EDTA anticoagulant tube. Ficoll Paque Plus density gradient separation was used to isolate PBMCs, and no further T cell sorting was done. RNA quality was checked with an Agilent 2100 Bioanalyzer and agarose gel, and concentration with a NanoDrop 2000.

Source: peripheral blood mononuclear cells (PBMCs), taken when the disease was refractory, from a patient treated with antithyroid drugs. Recombination joined TRBV5-1 with TRBJ2-6; the D gene cannot be named for sure. The sequence came from a female donor with Graves disease. The CDR3 reads CASSLKTGANVLTF. The nucleotides are TGCGCCAGCAGCCTAAAGACTGGGGCCAACGTCCTGACTTTC.